A selection of T cell receptor beta chains follows, all from one sample in a study of technical replicates of blood from a handful of donors. Here immunoSEQ multiplex PCR was the method, and the copy in TCRdb shows in-frame clones only, minus some. This sample has over 65,000 clones, with around 94% found just once. Sample: T cells isolated from PBMCs. The receptors originated from a human donor in good health. Each CDR3 is given with its conserved first and last residue. The order of the fields is J gene, clone size, V gene, D gene, CDR3 protein, CDR3 DNA. The D gene is left open where the match is weak. The listing skips clone size in some rows; elsewhere it reads once, few, many or a size class.

>TRBJ1-2|once|TRBV6-5|.
CASSYGVRANYGYTF
TGTGCCAGCAGTTACGGGGTCAGGGCGAACTATGGCTACACCTTC
>TRBJ1-2|.|TRBV27|.
CASSFIGEANYGYTF
TGTGCCAGCAGTTTTATAGGGGAAGCTAACTATGGCTACACCTTC
>TRBJ2-7|.|TRBV7-9|TRBD1
CASSETTGVEQYF
TGTGCCAGCAGCGAAACTACAGGGGTCGAGCAGTACTTC
>TRBJ1-1|.|TRBV27|.
CASSLKGVGGTEAFF
TGTGCCAGCAGTCTAAAGGGGGTGGGGGGGACTGAAGCTTTCTTT
>TRBJ2-3|.|TRBV7-6|.
CASSATPSTDTQYF
TGTGCCAGCAGCGCGACACCGAGCACAGATACGCAGTATTTT
>TRBJ2-2|.|TRBV10-3|TRBD2
CATEREMNTGELFF
TGTGCCACCGAGCGGGAGATGAACACCGGGGAGCTGTTTTTT
>TRBJ2-7|once|TRBV6-5|TRBD2
CASSYSAGDPYEQYF
TGTGCCAGCAGTTACAGCGCGGGAGACCCCTACGAGCAGTACTTC
>TRBJ1-4|.|TRBV6-5|.
CASSRTENEKLFF
TGTGCCAGCAGTAGGACAGAAAATGAAAAACTGTTTTTT
>TRBJ1-1|few|TRBV11-2|.
CASSLDGGREAFF
TGTGCCAGCAGCTTAGATGGCGGTCGTGAAGCTTTCTTT
>TRBJ1-1|.|TRBV7-8|TRBD1
CASSVNRDRALFF
TGTGCCAGCAGCGTCAACCGGGACAGGGCCCTTTTCTTT
>TRBJ1-2|once|TRBV19|.
CASSIAGTPYGYTF
TGTGCCAGTAGTATAGCCGGGACACCCTATGGCTACACCTTC
>TRBJ2-7|.|TRBV5-1|TRBD2
CASSETSGGPYEQYF
TGCGCCAGCAGCGAAACTAGCGGGGGCCCCTACGAGCAGTACTTC
>TRBJ2-7|.|TRBV7-3|TRBD1
CASSASGGDTYEQYF
TGTGCCAGCAGCGCCTCAGGGGGCGATACCTACGAGCAGTACTTC
>TRBJ2-4|.|TRBV5-1|.
CASSRPEDRLAKNIQYF
TGCGCCAGCAGCAGACCGGAGGATCGGTTGGCCAAAAACATTCAGTACTTC
>TRBJ1-6|.|TRBV5-4|.
CASSYGGDNSPLHF
TGTGCCAGCAGCTATGGCGGGGATAATTCACCCCTCCACTTT
>TRBJ2-5|.|TRBV25-1|TRBD2
CASSNPAGGGETQYF
TGTGCCAGCAGTAATCCAGCGGGGGGCGGAGAGACCCAGTACTTC
>TRBJ2-1|.|TRBV28|.
CASSFLDEQFF
TGTGCCAGCAGTTTCCTCGATGAGCAGTTCTTC
>TRBJ2-7|.|TRBV5-1|TRBD1
CASSFGTESSYEQYF
TGCGCCAGCAGCTTCGGGACAGAGAGCTCCTACGAGCAGTACTTC
>TRBJ2-3|.|TRBV28|TRBD2
CASSLRFRAGGQTDTQYF
TGTGCCAGCAGCTTACGGTTCCGGGCGGGAGGCCAAACAGATACGCAGTATTTT
>TRBJ2-1|.|TRBV25-1|TRBD1
CASSIKTGVYNEQFF
TGTGCCAGCAGCATAAAAACAGGGGTGTACAATGAGCAGTTCTTC
>TRBJ2-1|.|TRBV6-5|TRBD2
CASSWSGGEQFF
TGTGCCAGCAGTTGGAGCGGGGGGGAGCAGTTCTTC
>TRBJ1-1|.|TRBV28|TRBD1
CASTPGQGYTEAFF
TGTGCCAGCACCCCAGGACAGGGATACACTGAAGCTTTCTTT
>TRBJ1-1|.|TRBV2|.
CARGRGLAGTEAFF
TGTGCCAGGGGTCGAGGCCTGGCGGGGACTGAAGCTTTCTTT
>TRBJ2-1|.|TRBV30|TRBD2
CAWSMGSSGGKTYNEQFF
TGTGCCTGGAGTATGGGATCTAGCGGGGGAAAAACCTACAATGAGCAGTTCTTC
>TRBJ1-2|once|TRBV10-2|TRBD1
CASSEPRQGFIGYTF
TGCGCCAGCAGTGAGCCGCGACAGGGGTTTATTGGCTACACCTTC
>TRBJ2-7|.|TRBV5-4|TRBD2
CASSLPGLAGFVAEQYF
TGTGCCAGCAGCTTGCCGGGACTAGCGGGATTCGTCGCCGAGCAGTACTTC